One T cell receptor (beta chain) is described in this entry. Only one count was recorded for this clone. It lacks a known antigen. Base qualities are missing; no much larger clone stands one base away. This entry is derived from a study of T cells in localized non-small cell lung cancer (dated by TCRdb to 2018 to 2021). As for the study more broadly: T cell repertoires of about 230 early-stage NSCLC patients were analyzed, with tumors being compared against uninvolved tumor-adjacent lungs. Of the NSCLC patients, around 140 were male and approximately 100 were female, and the mean age was around 66 years. The cohort was made up of 236 treatment-naive NSCLC patients whose localized lung tumors had been resected. Study-level results and caveats: Of the top 100 tumor clones, a median of approximately 60 were detected in paired uninvolved adjacent lung; under 35 were also among that lung's top 100. Because the study design was exploratory, TCR variables were selected using unadjusted p-values without false-discovery rate correction. Multi-region tumor sequencing was not performed, so intratumor heterogeneity could not be excluded. Uninvolved tumor-adjacent lung showed the highest T cell clonality, higher than tumor, which suggests more focused antigenic responses in the uninvolved tumor-adjacent lung. Longer overall survival was associated with higher T cell density in blood, whereas shorter survival was associated with higher clonality in adjacent lung.

Per the germline V gene (reference sequence), MNHNY is the CDR1 and SVGAGI is the CDR2. CDR3 length: 16 amino acids, cysteine to phenylalanine. The kept DNA is CDR3 alone, 48 bases in frame from the first base. Trimmed from V: 5 bases; trimmed from J: 4 bases; junction bases lacking a gene match: 13. TCR beta CDR3 regions were sequenced from DNA using the immunoSEQ Assay. The source study handled its data this way. T cell density was computed as TCR beta template counts normalized to usable DNA estimated by amplifying housekeeping genes. Richness was estimated using the preseqR package, with extrapolation to 400,000 templates for PBMC samples and to 120,000 templates for tissue samples. Clonality was defined by subtracting Pielou's evenness from one. Tissue-enriched TCRs were identified through differential abundance testing performed on productive amino-acid clonotypes, with a minimum total count of 5 and an alpha of 0.1. The Jaccard Index and the Morisita Overlap Index were used to quantify repertoire overlap between compartments. GLIPH clustered TCR beta CDR3s with public tetramer-defined viral CDR3s; viral motifs required at least three viral sequences plus V-gene enrichment. TCRdb re-hosts the immuneACCESS table, in-frame sequences only. Its copies lack some clones; in the studies checked, an unresolved V gene accounts for under half of them, and the cause for the rest is not known. The V and J calls and clone size are taken from that table; D and trimming were inferred from the DNA. The sample table holds tens of thousands of clones, of which around 90% were seen once. The ten largest clonotypes hold roughly 20% of the sample.

At diagnosis, peripheral blood, uninvolved tumor-adjacent lung and tumor were collected and stored as a combination of fresh-frozen and FFPE material. Blood samples were analyzed as peripheral blood mononuclear cells for TCR repertoire profiling. The rearranged segments are TRBV6-6 and TRBJ1-2; 7 middle bases align to TRBD1. This sequence was found in a woman between 40 and 69 years old with stage I squamous cell lung carcinoma. The material sequenced was peripheral blood, taken before any cancer treatment. The nucleotide sequence reads TGTGCCAGCAGTACCCAATCACGGGACAGACCCTATGGCTACACCTTC. This translates into CASSTQSRDRPYGYTF.